Following are 18 T cell receptor beta chains from one sample sequenced in a study of cytomegalovirus exposure and HLA in healthy donors. Profiling relied on immunoSEQ multiplex PCR, and the TCRdb table lists in-frame clones only, not all of them. The sample contains about 130,000 clones, 80% to 90% of which appear only once. Sequenced material: PBMCs. The receptors were sampled from a woman in her 30s in good health and CMV-seropositive.

This clone was recorded only once. The chain joins TRBV6-5 to TRBJ2-7; unclear D gene. This CDR3 region has 13 residues. V was clipped by 2 bases and J by 12 bases, with 17 bases between them. CDR1 is MNHEY and CDR2 is SVGAGI in the germline V gene. The CDR3 region has the DNA TGTGCCAGCAGTTACCGGATTCTCCCTTCGGGGTACTTC. Its translation: CASSYRILPSGYF.

This clone was seen once. The V call is TRBV5-1, the J call TRBJ1-4; unclear D gene. Germline lookup yields CDR1 SGHRS and CDR2 YFSETQ. The CDR3 covers 14 residues. Trimming left V 4 bases short and J 3 bases short, with 10 bases between. CDR3 protein: CASSLGASNEKLFF. DNA for the CDR3: TGCGCCAGCAGCCTGGGAGCCTCTAATGAAAAACTGTTTTTT.

This clone is a singleton in its sample. The J gene is TRBJ2-6, the V gene TRBV7-3; a weak D match, TRBD1 (6 bases). Trimming cost V 4 bases and J 2 bases, with 12 bases left between them. The CDR3 length is 16 residues. Looked up from germline, CDR1 is SGHTA and CDR2 is FQGTGA. The CDR3: CASSSQDSPGANVLTF. The DNA for the CDR3 is TGTGCCAGCAGCTCCCAGGACAGTCCTGGGGCCAACGTCCTGACTTTC.

The rearrangement uses TRBV7-3 and TRBJ2-1; TRBD2 aligns across 10 bases. The CDR3 has 16 residues. Germline V gene data show CDR1 as SGHTA and CDR2 as FQGTGA. Trimming removed 5 bases from V and 2 bases from J; junction bases left unmatched: 6. The CDR3 loop is CASSPNGLAAYNEQFF. DNA of the CDR3: TGTGCCAGCAGCCCAAATGGACTAGCGGCCTACAATGAGCAGTTCTTC. Full variable domain (remainder filled in from reference TRBV7-3 and TRBJ2-1): GAGVSQTPSNKVTEKGKYVELRCDPISGHTALYWYRQSLGQGPEFLIYFQGTGAADDSGLPNDRFFAVRPEGSVSTLKIQRTERGDSAVYLCASSPNGLAAYNEQFFGPGTRLTVL.

The chain combines TRBV4-2 with TRBJ2-1, with 10 bases aligning to TRBD2. The V and J ends lost 3 bases and 8 bases, in that order; junction bases with no gene match: 10. CDR3 size: 16 residues. Germline CDR1 reads LGHNA; CDR2 reads YNFKEQ. CDR3 nucleotide sequence: TGTGCCAGCAGCCACCTGGGGGTAGCGGGGGGTTATGAGCAGTTCTTC. Amino acids: CASSHLGVAGGYEQFF.

The V gene is TRBV20-1, the J gene TRBJ1-5; D is ambiguous. Trimming removed 1 base at V and 5 bases at J, with 3 bases between. Per germline, CDR1 DFQATT and CDR2 SNEGSKA (reference sequence). The CDR3 sequence is 11 residues long. The CDR3 loop is CSARADQPQHF. The CDR3 nucleotides read TGCAGTGCTAGAGCGGATCAGCCCCAGCATTTT.

V and J are TRBV27 and TRBJ1-3; 11 bases are shared with TRBD1. Germline V gives CDR1 MNHEY, CDR2 SMNVEV (reference sequence). After removal of 5 bases from V and 1 base from J, the junction contained 4 bases not matched to a gene. The CDR3 extends over 16 amino acids. The CDR3 region is CASSPGQGESGNTIYF. The CDR3 DNA follows: TGTGCCAGCAGTCCGGGACAGGGGGAGTCTGGAAACACCATATATTTT.

The chain combines TRBV28 with TRBJ1-3; D is possibly TRBD1 (6 bases). This CDR3 has 16 amino acids. V lost 4 bases, J lost 0 bases, and 13 bases lay in between. Germline V gene lookup returns CDR1 MDHEN and CDR2 SYDVKM. The CDR3 spells CASSSGQTFSGNTIYF. The DNA of the CDR3 is TGTGCCAGCAGTTCCGGACAGACCTTCTCTGGAAACACCATATATTTT.

The V call is TRBV19, the J call TRBJ2-7, with TRBD2 identical over 13 bases. Germline CDR1 LNHDA, CDR2 SQIVND (reference sequence). J gave up 4 bases and V 5 bases, and 8 bases lay outside the gene matches. The CDR3 consists of 16 residues. CDR3 nucleotide sequence: TGTGCCAGTAGTGGGGGGGGACTAGCGGGATCTTACGAGCAGTACTTC. Protein: CASSGGGLAGSYEQYF.

This clone was observed once. The chain combines TRBV9 with TRBJ2-1, with D uncertain. V was cut by 0 bases and J by 10 bases, with 17 bases left in between. Germline V CDR1 and CDR2: SGDLS, YYNGEE. The CDR3 consists of 15 residues. CDR3 protein: CASSVAFDGTWEQFF. In DNA, the CDR3 is TGTGCCAGCAGCGTAGCTTTTGATGGCACATGGGAGCAGTTCTTC.

Comments on this clone: Sequence at one end of the junction differs from germline and may be a read error. V is TRBV7-7 and J is TRBJ2-5, with D possibly TRBD2 on 5 matching bases. In germline, CDR1 is SSHAT, CDR2 FNYEAQ (reference sequence). This CDR3 is built from 13 residues. The CDR3 DNA is TGTGCTAGCAGCTTTCGGCGGGCTGAGACCCAGTACTTC. This translates into CASSFRRAETQYF.

The gene calls are TRBV2 and TRBJ1-5, with unresolved D. V dropped 3 bases and J dropped 0 bases, with 6 bases sitting between them. The CDR3 spans 14 residues. Looked up from germline, CDR1 is SNHLY and CDR2 is FYNNEI. For the CDR3, the DNA is TGTGCCAGCAGTGACAGGAATAGCAATCAGCCCCAGCATTTT. Amino acids: CASSDRNSNQPQHF.

The chain is built from TRBV7-9 and TRBJ1-5; 10 bases align to TRBD1. Germline CDR1 and CDR2: SEHNR and FQNEAQ (reference sequence). This CDR3 contains 16 residues. V lost 5 bases, J lost 4 bases, and 8 bases stayed unmatched. The CDR3 loop reads CASSNRGQGENQPQHF. In DNA form, the CDR3 reads TGTGCCAGCAGCAACCGAGGACAGGGGGAAAATCAGCCCCAGCATTTT.

The chain employs TRBV15 and TRBJ1-4; no firm D call. This CDR3 is built from 17 residues. Trimming removed 0 bases from V and 6 bases from J, with 17 bases in between. Per the germline V gene, CDR1 is LNHNV and CDR2 is YYDKDF (reference sequence). Here the CDR3 reads CATSREHPAAIDEKLFF. DNA of the CDR3: TGTGCCACCAGCAGAGAGCACCCCGCTGCGATTGATGAAAAACTGTTTTTT.

CDR3 sequence (DNA): TGTGCCAGCAGCCAAGGGAAAGTAGCAGGGCTTAATTATGGCTACACCTTC. Encoded protein: CASSQGKVAGLNYGYTF. The V and J genes are TRBV4-2 and TRBJ1-2, with a tentative D call TRBD1 (5 bases). Trimming left V 1 base short and J 5 bases short, with 20 bases between. Germline V lookup: CDR1 LGHNA, CDR2 YNFKEQ. The CDR3 is made up of 17 amino acids.

The chain joins TRBV6-4 to TRBJ2-3; 10 bases line up with TRBD2. This CDR3 is built from 18 residues. Looked up from germline, CDR1 is MRHNA and CDR2 is SNTAGT. Trimming removed 6 bases from V and 3 bases from J; junction bases left unmatched: 15. Here the CDR3 reads CASSSTIEREGTTDTQYF. CDR3 in DNA: TGTGCCAGCAGCAGCACAATAGAGCGGGAGGGCACTACAGATACGCAGTATTTT.

This clone has only one observation. The chain couples TRBV7-9 to TRBJ2-7, with 7 bases matching TRBD1. Germline CDR1 and CDR2: SEHNR and FQNEAQ (reference sequence). Unmatched junction bases numbered 9, after V lost 5 bases and J lost 2 bases. This CDR3 is built from 15 residues. The DNA of the CDR3 is TGTGCCAGCAGCCTAACAGGGGAAGGACCCTACGAGCAGTACTTC. Translation gives CASSLTGEGPYEQYF.

This clone was counted once. For the CDR3, the DNA is TGTGCCAGCAGCCAAACGCTAGGCTATGGCTACACCTTC. Translation gives CASSQTLGYGYTF. The chain employs TRBV14 and TRBJ1-2; D gene uncertain. With 2 bases removed from V and 4 bases from J, the gap between germline ends came to 8 bases. CDR1 and CDR2 from the germline V gene are SGHDN and FVKESK. The CDR3 runs 13 residues.